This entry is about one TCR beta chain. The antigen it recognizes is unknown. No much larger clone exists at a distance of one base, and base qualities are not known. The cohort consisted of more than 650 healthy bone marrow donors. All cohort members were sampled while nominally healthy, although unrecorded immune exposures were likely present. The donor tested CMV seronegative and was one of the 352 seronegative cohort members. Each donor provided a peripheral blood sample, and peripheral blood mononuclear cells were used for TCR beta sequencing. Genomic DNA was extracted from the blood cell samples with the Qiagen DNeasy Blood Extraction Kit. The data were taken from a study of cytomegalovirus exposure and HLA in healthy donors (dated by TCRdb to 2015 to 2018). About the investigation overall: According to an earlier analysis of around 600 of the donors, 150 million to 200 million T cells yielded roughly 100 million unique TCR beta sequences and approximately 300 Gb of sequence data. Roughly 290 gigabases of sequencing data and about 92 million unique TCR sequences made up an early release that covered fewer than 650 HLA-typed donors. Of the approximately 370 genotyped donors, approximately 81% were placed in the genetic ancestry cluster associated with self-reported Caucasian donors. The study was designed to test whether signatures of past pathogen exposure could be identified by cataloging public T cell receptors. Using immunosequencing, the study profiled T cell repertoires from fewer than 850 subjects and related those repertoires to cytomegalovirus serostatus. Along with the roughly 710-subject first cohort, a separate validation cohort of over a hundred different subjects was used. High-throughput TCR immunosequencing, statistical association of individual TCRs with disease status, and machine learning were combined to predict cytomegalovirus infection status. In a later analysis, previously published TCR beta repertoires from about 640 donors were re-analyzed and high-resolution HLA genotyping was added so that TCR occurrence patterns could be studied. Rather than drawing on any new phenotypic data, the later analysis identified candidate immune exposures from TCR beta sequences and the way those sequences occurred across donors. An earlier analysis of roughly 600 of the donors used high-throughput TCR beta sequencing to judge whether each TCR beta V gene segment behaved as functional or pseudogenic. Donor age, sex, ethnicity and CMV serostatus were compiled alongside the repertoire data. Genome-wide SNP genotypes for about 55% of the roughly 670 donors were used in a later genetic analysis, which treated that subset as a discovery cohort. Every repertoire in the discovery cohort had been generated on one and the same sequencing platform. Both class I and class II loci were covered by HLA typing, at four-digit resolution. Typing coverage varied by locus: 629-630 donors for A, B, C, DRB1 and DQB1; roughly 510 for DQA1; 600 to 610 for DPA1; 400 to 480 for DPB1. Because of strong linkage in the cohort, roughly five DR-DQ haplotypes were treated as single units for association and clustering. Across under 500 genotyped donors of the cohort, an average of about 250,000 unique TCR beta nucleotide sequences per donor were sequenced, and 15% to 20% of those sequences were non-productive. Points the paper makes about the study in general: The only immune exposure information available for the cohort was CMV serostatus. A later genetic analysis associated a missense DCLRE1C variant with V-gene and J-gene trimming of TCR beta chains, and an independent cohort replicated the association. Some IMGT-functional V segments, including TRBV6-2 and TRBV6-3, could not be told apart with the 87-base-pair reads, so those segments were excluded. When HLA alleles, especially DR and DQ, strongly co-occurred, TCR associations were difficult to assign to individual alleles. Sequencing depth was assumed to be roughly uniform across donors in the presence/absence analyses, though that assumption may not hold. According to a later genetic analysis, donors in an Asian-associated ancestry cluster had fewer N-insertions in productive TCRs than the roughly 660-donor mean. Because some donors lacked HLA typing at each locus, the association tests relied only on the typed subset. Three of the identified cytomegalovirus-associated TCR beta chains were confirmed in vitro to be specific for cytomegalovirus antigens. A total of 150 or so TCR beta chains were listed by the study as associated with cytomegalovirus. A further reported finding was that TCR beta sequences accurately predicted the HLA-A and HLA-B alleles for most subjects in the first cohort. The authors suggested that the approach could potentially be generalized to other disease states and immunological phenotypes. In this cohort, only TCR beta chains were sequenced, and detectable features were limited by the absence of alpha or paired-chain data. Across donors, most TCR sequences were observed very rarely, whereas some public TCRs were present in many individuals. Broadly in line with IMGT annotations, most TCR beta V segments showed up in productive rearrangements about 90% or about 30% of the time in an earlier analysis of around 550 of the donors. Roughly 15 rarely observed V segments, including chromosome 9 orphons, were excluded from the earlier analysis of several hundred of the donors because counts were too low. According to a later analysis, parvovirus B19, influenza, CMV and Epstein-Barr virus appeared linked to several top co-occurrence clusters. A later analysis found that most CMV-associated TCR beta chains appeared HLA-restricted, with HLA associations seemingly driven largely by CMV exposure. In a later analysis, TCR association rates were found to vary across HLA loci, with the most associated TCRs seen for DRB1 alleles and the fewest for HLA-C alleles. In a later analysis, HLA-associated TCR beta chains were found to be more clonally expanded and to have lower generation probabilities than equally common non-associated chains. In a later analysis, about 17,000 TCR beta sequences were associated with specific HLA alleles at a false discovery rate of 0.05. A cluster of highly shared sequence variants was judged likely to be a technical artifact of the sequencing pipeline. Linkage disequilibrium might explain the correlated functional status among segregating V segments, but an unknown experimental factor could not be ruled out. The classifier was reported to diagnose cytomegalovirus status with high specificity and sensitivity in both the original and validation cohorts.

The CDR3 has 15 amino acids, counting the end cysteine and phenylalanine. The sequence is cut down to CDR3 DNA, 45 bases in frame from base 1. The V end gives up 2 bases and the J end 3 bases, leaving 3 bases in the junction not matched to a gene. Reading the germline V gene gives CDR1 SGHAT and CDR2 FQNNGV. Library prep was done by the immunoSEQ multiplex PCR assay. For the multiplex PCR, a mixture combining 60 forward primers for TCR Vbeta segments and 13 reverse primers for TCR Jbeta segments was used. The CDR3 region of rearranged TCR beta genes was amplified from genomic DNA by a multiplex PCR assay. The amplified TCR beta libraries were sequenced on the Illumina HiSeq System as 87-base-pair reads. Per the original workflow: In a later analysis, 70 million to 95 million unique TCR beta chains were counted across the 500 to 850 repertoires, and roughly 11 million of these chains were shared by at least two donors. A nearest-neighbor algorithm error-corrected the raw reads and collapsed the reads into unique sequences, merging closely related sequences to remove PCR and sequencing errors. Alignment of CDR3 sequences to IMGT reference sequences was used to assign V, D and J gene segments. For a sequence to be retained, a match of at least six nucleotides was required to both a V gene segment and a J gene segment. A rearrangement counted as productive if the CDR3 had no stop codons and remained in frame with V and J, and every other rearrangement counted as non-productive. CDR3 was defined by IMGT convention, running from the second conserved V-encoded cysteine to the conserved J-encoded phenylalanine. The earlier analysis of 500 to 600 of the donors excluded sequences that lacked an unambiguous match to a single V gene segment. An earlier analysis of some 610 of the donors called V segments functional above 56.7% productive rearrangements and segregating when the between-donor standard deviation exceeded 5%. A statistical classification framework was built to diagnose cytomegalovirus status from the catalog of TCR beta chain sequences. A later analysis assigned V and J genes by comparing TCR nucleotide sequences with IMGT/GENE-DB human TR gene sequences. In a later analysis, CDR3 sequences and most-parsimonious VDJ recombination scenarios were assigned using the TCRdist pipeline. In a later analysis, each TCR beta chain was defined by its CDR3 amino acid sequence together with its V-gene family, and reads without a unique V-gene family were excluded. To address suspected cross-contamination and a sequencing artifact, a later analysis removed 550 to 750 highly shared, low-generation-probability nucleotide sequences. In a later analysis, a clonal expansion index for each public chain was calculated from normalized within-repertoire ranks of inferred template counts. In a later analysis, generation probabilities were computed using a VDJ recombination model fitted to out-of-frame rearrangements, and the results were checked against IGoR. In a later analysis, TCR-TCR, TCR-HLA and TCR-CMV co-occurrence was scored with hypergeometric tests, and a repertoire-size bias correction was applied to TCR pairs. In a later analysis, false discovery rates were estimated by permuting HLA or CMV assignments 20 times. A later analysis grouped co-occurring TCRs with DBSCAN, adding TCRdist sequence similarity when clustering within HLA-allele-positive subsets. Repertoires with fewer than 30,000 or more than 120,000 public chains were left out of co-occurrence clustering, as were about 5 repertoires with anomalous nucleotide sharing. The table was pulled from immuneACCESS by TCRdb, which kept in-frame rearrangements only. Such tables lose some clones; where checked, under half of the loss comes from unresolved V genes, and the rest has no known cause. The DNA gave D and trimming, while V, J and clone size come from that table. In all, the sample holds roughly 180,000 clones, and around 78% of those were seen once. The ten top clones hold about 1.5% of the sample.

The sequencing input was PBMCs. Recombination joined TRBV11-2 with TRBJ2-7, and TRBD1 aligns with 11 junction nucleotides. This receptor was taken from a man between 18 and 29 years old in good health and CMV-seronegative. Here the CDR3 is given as CASSLTGTGGYEQYF. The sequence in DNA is TGTGCCAGCAGCTTAACCGGGACAGGGGGCTACGAGCAGTACTTC.